Only a few counts were recorded for the clone carrying this T cell receptor (beta chain). The sample originates from a study of blood T cells in healthy people across ages. Germline lookup yields CDR1 DFQATT and CDR2 SNEGSKA (reference sequence). The CDR3 contains 12 residues. V lost 0 bases and J 11 bases, leaving 12 bases between the germline ends. Sample-barcoded 5' priming and a J-beta primer mix drove a second PCR of roughly 6 to 12 cycles. TCRdb used MiXCR to reprocess the 5' RACE reads, holding one entry per CDR3 protein. The table shows 1,500,000 or so distinct CDR3 sequences, with roughly 59% occurring only once.

Sequences were obtained from blood. The clonotype originates from a man aged 18 to 29 in good health. V usage is TRBV20-1 and J usage is TRBJ2-3; D remains ambiguous. The CDR3 reads CSARDTAARQYF. DNA for the CDR3: TGCAGTGCTAGAGATACTGCAGCCAGGCAGTATTTT.